These 5 T cell receptor beta chains originate from one sample sequenced in a study of PD-L1 blockade in urothelial cancer (dated by TCRdb to about 2017). The protocol used for the library was the immunoSEQ multiplex PCR assay. TCRdb carries this immuneACCESS record with in-frame sequences only. Its versions omit some clonotypes, under half of them owing to an unresolved V gene in the studies checked, with the rest unexplained. The sample data list about 49,000 clones, and nearly 90% of these were observed just once. 6% to 9% of the sample rests with the top ten. Sequenced here: PBMCs, sampled around atezolizumab (anti-PD-L1) treatment. Receptor source: a man between 60 and 75 years old with urothelial cancer.

This clone has just a few counts. The CDR3 region is CASSIGSTSGGAYEQYF. The CDR3 region has the DNA TGTGCCAGTAGTATCGGATCCACTAGCGGGGGGGCCTACGAGCAGTACTTC. The chain employs TRBV19 and TRBJ2-7; 13 nucleotides align to TRBD2. Germline V gene sequence: CDR1 LNHDA, CDR2 SQIVND (reference sequence). CDR3 length: 17 amino acids. The trim removed 3 bases at V and 2 bases at J, leaving 7 bases unmatched.

The chain has TRBV5-8 and TRBJ2-1; TRBD2 agrees at 9 bases. Germline CDR1 is SGHTS and CDR2 is YDEGEE. J lost 6 bases, V lost 6 bases, and 7 bases had no gene match. CDR3 length: 14 amino acids. CDR3 sequence: CASNRLAGTNEQFF. Here the CDR3 DNA reads TGTGCCAGCAACCGGCTAGCGGGGACCAATGAGCAGTTCTTC.

This clone was observed a handful of times. The V gene is TRBV29-1, the J gene TRBJ2-7; tentative D call: TRBD2 (6 bases). V was clipped by 6 bases and J by 4 bases, with 16 bases between them. Germline V gene data show CDR1 as SQVTM and CDR2 as ANQGSEA. The length of the CDR3 is 13 residues. The DNA for the CDR3 is TGCAGCGTCGCCGGGACTCCAAGATACGAGCAGTACTTC. This encodes CSVAGTPRYEQYF.

In this sample, this clone turned up a few times. This chain connects TRBV11-2 to TRBJ2-3, with 8 bases aligning to TRBD1. The V segment lost 4 bases and the J segment 6 bases; nucleotides outside the gene matches: 12. The CDR3 is made up of 16 amino acids. Germline assignment: CDR1 SGHAT and CDR2 FQNNGV. The CDR3 region is CASSSFQGAGYDTQYF. For the CDR3, the DNA is TGTGCCAGCAGCTCATTCCAGGGGGCAGGATATGATACGCAGTATTTT. Based on the CDR3 plus reference TRBV11-2 and TRBJ2-3, the full variable domain is EAGVAQSPRYKIIEKRQSVAFWCNPISGHATLYWYQQILGQGPKLLIQFQNNGVVDDSQLPKDRFSAERLKGVDSTLKIQPAKLEDSAVYLCASSSFQGAGYDTQYFGPGTRLTVL.

The chain uses TRBV11-2 and TRBJ2-7; 7 bases are a match to TRBD1. Per the germline V gene, CDR1 is SGHAT and CDR2 is FQNNGV. The J segment lost 2 bases and the V segment lost 3 bases, leaving 13 bases of the junction unmatched. The CDR3 runs 17 residues. The CDR3 sequence: CASSFSINRGKTYEQYF. DNA of the CDR3: TGTGCCAGCAGCTTCTCAATTAACAGGGGAAAGACCTACGAGCAGTACTTC.